This TCR beta chain was observed in a study of T cell repertoires in cytomegalovirus infection. Turning to the study itself: TCR beta signatures that were public indicated CMV infection and matching HLA type.

Regarding the study as a whole: Carriers of CMV and the relevant HLA type were discriminated by public TCR beta frequency. Clonotypes of TCR beta that were HLA-C-restricted and CMV-specific dominated the ex vivo response.

TCRdb ran MiXCR on the reads and lists one entry per CDR3 protein. The sample lists around 210,000 distinct CDR3 sequences, approximately 6.7% occurring once. CDR3 length equals 16 residues. Trimming removed 6 bases from V and 4 bases from J; junction bases left unmatched: 9. Germline V gene data show CDR1 as MDHEN and CDR2 as SYDVKM. This clonotype was seen a few times. Its antigen is still unknown. The TCR comes from a human donor in good health (CMV status not recorded). Some clones in this sample may be carry-over from other donors' samples. V usage is TRBV28 and J usage is TRBJ2-7; TRBD2 agrees at 13 bases. Sequencing used PBMCs. For the CDR3, the DNA is TGTGCCAGCAGGATGACTAGCGGGGGGACTTCTTACGAGCAGTACTTC. The encoded protein is CASRMTSGGTSYEQYF.